The rows below give T cell receptor beta chains drawn from one sample of a study of T cell repertoires in cytomegalovirus infection. These receptors are not linked to any known antigen. TCRdb re-called the reads through MiXCR, storing one row per CDR3 protein. The profile covers about 770,000 distinct CDR3 sequences, with under 35% appearing a single time and under 15% taken by the ten largest. The source material was cultured CD8+ T cells from PBMCs, sampled from culture after CMV antigen stimulation. These receptor sequences come from a human donor in good health (CMV status not recorded). Some clones in this sample may be carry-over from other donors' samples. Both conserved end residues are part of each CDR3. A D gene is named only where the DNA matches it firmly. Clone size is not always given. Where it is, it says once, few, many or a class for expanded clones.

TRBV6-1	-	16	TRBJ2-1	few	TGTGCCATTTCGCTTAGGGTTGGGGTTTCCTACAATGAGCAGTTCTTC	CAISLRVGVSYNEQFF
TRBV6-1	TRBD1	17	TRBJ1-6	-	TGTGCCAGCAGTGGGGACAGGGAGTCTGGGGTTCGGTCACCCCTCCACTTT	CASSGDRESGVRSPLHF
TRBV9	-	16	TRBJ1-1	-	TGTGCCAGCAGCCCCATTGGGTCACCCGGGAACACTGAAGCTTTCTTT	CASSPIGSPGNTEAFF
TRBV7-3	-	16	TRBJ2-3	-	TGTGCCAGCAGCCCTATCGCGGGGACTGGCACAGATACGCAGTATTTT	CASSPIAGTGTDTQYF
TRBV2	-	13	TRBJ1-2	many	TGTGCCAGCAGTGAAGCTGAGGGCAAGGGCTACACCTTC	CASSEAEGKGYTF
TRBV2	-	13	TRBJ2-3	few	TGTGCCATTTCTAGCGTCGGCACAGATACGCAGTATTTT	CAISSVGTDTQYF
TRBV7-8	TRBD2	17	TRBJ2-3	many	TGTGCCAGCAGCTTAGGGCTAGCGGGGTCCCCCATCGATACGCAGTATTTT	CASSLGLAGSPIDTQYF
TRBV25-1	-	14	TRBJ1-2	-	TGTGCCAGCAGTGCGTGGGACGGCCCCTATGGCTACACCTTC	CASSAWDGPYGYTF
TRBV29-1	TRBD1	12	TRBJ2-3	-	TGCAGCGTTCCTGACAGGGCAGATACGCAGTATTTT	CSVPDRADTQYF
TRBV7-2	-	15	TRBJ1-3	many	TGTGCCAGCAGCTTAAGTACGGTCTCTGGAAACACCATATATTTT	CASSLSTVSGNTIYF
TRBV6-1	TRBD1	13	TRBJ1-5	many	TGTGCCAGCAGAACAGGGGGCGGTCAGCCCCAGCATTTT	CASRTGGGQPQHF
TRBV7-2	TRBD1	15	TRBJ1-6	many	TGTGCCAGCAAGCTGGGGGACAGAATTAATTCACCCCTCCACTTT	CASKLGDRINSPLHF
TRBV27	-	13	TRBJ1-1	-	TGTGCCAGCAGTCTCCAAACATGGGCTGAAGCTTTCTTT	CASSLQTWAEAFF
TRBV6-2/TRBV6-3	-	15	TRBJ2-1	-	TGTGCCAGCGTTTCAGGGTCTTTCCCCTACAATGAGCAGTTCTTC	CASVSGSFPYNEQFF
TRBV29-1	-	14	TRBJ2-7	few	TGCAGCGTTGAAGATTCCGGGACCTCCTACGAGCAGTACTTC	CSVEDSGTSYEQYF
TRBV7-3	-	15	TRBJ2-1	-	TGTGCCAGCAGCCTCAACTCCCTTCCGCGGGATGAGCAGTTCTTC	CASSLNSLPRDEQFF
TRBV6-5	-	14	TRBJ2-5	-	TGTGCCAGCAGTCCAAATGGACAACAAGAGACCCAGTACTTC	CASSPNGQQETQYF
TRBV5-1	-	16	TRBJ1-2	-	TGCGCCAGCAGCACCCCGGGACGGGACTACAAGGAGGGCTACACCTTC	CASSTPGRDYKEGYTF
TRBV7-2	-	12	TRBJ1-2	few	TGTGCCAGCAGCTTTTTGGGACGTGGCTACACCTTC	CASSFLGRGYTF
TRBV12-3/TRBV12-4	TRBD1	14	TRBJ2-2	few	TGTGCCAGCAGTCCTACGACAGGGGCCGGGGAGCTGTTTTTT	CASSPTTGAGELFF
TRBV19	-	13	TRBJ2-2	-	TGTGCCAGCCGACGACCGAACACCGGGGAGCTGTTTTTT	CASRRPNTGELFF
TRBV11-2	-	16	TRBJ2-2	-	TGTGCCAGCAGCTTAGATACGGACAGCTACACCGGGGAGCTGTTTTTT	CASSLDTDSYTGELFF
TRBV7-9	TRBD1	15	TRBJ1-1	many	TGTGCCAGCAGCCAGAGACAGGGGTTAAGGGATGAAGCTTTCTTT	CASSQRQGLRDEAFF
TRBV20-1	TRBD2	15	TRBJ2-1	-	TGCAGTGCTAGTCCTGGACTAGCGGGGACGAATGAGCAGTTCTTC	CSASPGLAGTNEQFF
TRBV4-1	-	16	TRBJ2-1	-	TGCGCCAGCAGCCAAGGGGGCGGACCGAACTACAATGAGCAGTTCTTC	CASSQGGGPNYNEQFF
TRBV19	-	14	TRBJ1-1	-	TGTGCCAGTAGTATAGTGCCGAGGGTGACTGAAGCTTTCTTT	CASSIVPRVTEAFF
TRBV6-5	-	12	TRBJ1-2	few	TGTGCGACAGGACTAGCTAACTATGGCTACACCTTC	CATGLANYGYTF
TRBV2	-	14	TRBJ1-1	-	TGTGCCTTTTCAGGCGGGGGAGTTGAAGTTGAAGCTTTCTTT	CAFSGGGVEVEAFF
TRBV4-1	-	14	TRBJ1-4	few	TGCGCCAGCAGCCAAGAACCAGGGGCCCAAACGCTGTTTTTT	CASSQEPGAQTLFF
TRBV20-1	TRBD2	13	TRBJ2-1	-	TGCAGTGCCACTGGGACTAGCGGCCTTAAGCAGTTCTTC	CSATGTSGLKQFF
TRBV2	-	16	TRBJ2-2	-	TGTGCCAGCAGTGAAGGGGCGAGCGGCGGCACCGGGGAGCTGTTTTTT	CASSEGASGGTGELFF
TRBV15	-	15	TRBJ2-1	many	TGTGCCACCAGCAGATCCAGGGGACCATACAATGAGCAGTTCTTC	CATSRSRGPYNEQFF
TRBV10-3	TRBD1	17	TRBJ2-5	-	TGTGCCATCAGTGAGCCCCACGGACAGGGCCTCCAAGAGACCCAGTACTTC	CAISEPHGQGLQETQYF
TRBV27	TRBD2	16	TRBJ2-1	few	TGTGCCAGCAGTTTACTCAGCGGGGGGGCGATTAATGAGCAGTTCTTC	CASSLLSGGAINEQFF
TRBV2	TRBD1	18	TRBJ1-2	-	TGTGCCAGCAGTGAACGGGGACAGGGCTTGTTATCGGAGGATGGCTACACCTTC	CASSERGQGLLSEDGYTF
TRBV7-8	-	13	TRBJ1-1	many	TGTGCCAGCAGCTTAGAGCCGAGCACTGAAGCTTTCTTT	CASSLEPSTEAFF
TRBV7-2	-	16	TRBJ2-2	many	TGTGCCAGCAGCCCACAGGTAGCGGTGCCTACCGGGGAGCTGTTTTTT	CASSPQVAVPTGELFF
TRBV2	-	15	TRBJ2-5	many	TGTGCCAGTTCAAGCACCGGGGGGCTTTGGGAGACCCAGTACTTC	CASSSTGGLWETQYF
TRBV12-3/TRBV12-4	-	13	TRBJ1-1	many	TGTGCCAGCAGCCGTACGGGGGCTGAGGGAGCTTTCTTT	CASSRTGAEGAFF
TRBV20-1	-	16	TRBJ2-1	few	TGCAGTGCTAGAGATTGGAGAGGGGGCTCCTACAATGAGCAGTTCTTC	CSARDWRGGSYNEQFF
TRBV7-9	-	16	TRBJ1-6	-	TGTGCCAGCAGCCGCCAGAGGGGGTTAAATAATTCACCCCTCCACTTT	CASSRQRGLNNSPLHF
TRBV5-4	-	14	TRBJ1-2	few	TGTGCCAGCAGCCGTAGGGACACTAACTATGGCTACACCTTC	CASSRRDTNYGYTF
TRBV28	-	15	TRBJ1-5	-	TGTGCCAGCAGAATATTAAGGAGGGGCAATCAGCCCCAGCATTTT	CASRILRRGNQPQHF
TRBV28	TRBD1	17	TRBJ2-4	few	TGTGCCAGCAGTACCCCGTACAGGGGGCGCGACAAAAACATTCAGTACTTC	CASSTPYRGRDKNIQYF
TRBV28	TRBD2	16	TRBJ2-5	few	TGTGCCAGCTCCCGGTTTGGCTGGGAGGGGCAAGAGACCCAGTACTTC	CASSRFGWEGQETQYF
TRBV6-2/TRBV6-3	-	15	TRBJ1-1	few	TGTGCCAGCAGTTACTCGATTCGGGGAGCCACTGAAGCTTTCTTT	CASSYSIRGATEAFF
TRBV7-1	-	15	TRBJ2-5	-	TGTGCCACCATAGTGAACCGGGACTACCAAGAGACCCAGTACTTC	CATIVNRDYQETQYF
TRBV7-6	-	15	TRBJ2-1	many	TGTGCCAGCAGCTTACAGGAGGGGCGAGGCAATGAGCAGTTCTTC	CASSLQEGRGNEQFF
TRBV4-1	TRBD1	15	TRBJ1-1	-	TGCGCCAGCAGCCAAGCTAGGCAGGGGGGCACTGAAGCTTTCTTT	CASSQARQGGTEAFF